This T cell receptor beta chain was identified in a study of T-cell memory formation after mild COVID-19. MiXCR, applied by TCRdb to the 5' RACE reads, yields one record per CDR3 protein. The table lists about 290,000 distinct CDR3 sequences, roughly 15% of them singletons, with approximately 23% in the top ten. Between the trimmed V and J ends, which lost 3 bases and 5 bases, there was a span of 13 bases. This CDR3 region has 13 residues. Per the germline V gene, CDR1 is GTSNPN and CDR2 is SVGIG (reference sequence). This clonotype was obtained from a man aged 18 to 35 who had mild COVID-19 (a few samples of this study predate the infection). Cell type and time point are not known. The rearrangement uses TRBV30 and TRBJ1-1; TRBD1 might be the D (5 bases). Sequencing was done on a sample of PBMCs or a T cell subset sorted from them (not recorded which). The CDR3 sequence: CAWSRASGTEAFF. CDR3 in DNA: TGTGCCTGGAGCAGGGCATCGGGGACTGAAGCTTTCTTT. The full variable domain, with the rest looked up from reference TRBV30 and TRBJ1-1, is SQTIHQWPATLVQPVGSPLSLECTVEGTSNPNLYWYRQAAGRGLQLLFYSVGIGQISSEVPQNLSASRPQDRQFILSSKKLLLSDSGFYLCAWSRASGTEAFFGQGTRLTVV.